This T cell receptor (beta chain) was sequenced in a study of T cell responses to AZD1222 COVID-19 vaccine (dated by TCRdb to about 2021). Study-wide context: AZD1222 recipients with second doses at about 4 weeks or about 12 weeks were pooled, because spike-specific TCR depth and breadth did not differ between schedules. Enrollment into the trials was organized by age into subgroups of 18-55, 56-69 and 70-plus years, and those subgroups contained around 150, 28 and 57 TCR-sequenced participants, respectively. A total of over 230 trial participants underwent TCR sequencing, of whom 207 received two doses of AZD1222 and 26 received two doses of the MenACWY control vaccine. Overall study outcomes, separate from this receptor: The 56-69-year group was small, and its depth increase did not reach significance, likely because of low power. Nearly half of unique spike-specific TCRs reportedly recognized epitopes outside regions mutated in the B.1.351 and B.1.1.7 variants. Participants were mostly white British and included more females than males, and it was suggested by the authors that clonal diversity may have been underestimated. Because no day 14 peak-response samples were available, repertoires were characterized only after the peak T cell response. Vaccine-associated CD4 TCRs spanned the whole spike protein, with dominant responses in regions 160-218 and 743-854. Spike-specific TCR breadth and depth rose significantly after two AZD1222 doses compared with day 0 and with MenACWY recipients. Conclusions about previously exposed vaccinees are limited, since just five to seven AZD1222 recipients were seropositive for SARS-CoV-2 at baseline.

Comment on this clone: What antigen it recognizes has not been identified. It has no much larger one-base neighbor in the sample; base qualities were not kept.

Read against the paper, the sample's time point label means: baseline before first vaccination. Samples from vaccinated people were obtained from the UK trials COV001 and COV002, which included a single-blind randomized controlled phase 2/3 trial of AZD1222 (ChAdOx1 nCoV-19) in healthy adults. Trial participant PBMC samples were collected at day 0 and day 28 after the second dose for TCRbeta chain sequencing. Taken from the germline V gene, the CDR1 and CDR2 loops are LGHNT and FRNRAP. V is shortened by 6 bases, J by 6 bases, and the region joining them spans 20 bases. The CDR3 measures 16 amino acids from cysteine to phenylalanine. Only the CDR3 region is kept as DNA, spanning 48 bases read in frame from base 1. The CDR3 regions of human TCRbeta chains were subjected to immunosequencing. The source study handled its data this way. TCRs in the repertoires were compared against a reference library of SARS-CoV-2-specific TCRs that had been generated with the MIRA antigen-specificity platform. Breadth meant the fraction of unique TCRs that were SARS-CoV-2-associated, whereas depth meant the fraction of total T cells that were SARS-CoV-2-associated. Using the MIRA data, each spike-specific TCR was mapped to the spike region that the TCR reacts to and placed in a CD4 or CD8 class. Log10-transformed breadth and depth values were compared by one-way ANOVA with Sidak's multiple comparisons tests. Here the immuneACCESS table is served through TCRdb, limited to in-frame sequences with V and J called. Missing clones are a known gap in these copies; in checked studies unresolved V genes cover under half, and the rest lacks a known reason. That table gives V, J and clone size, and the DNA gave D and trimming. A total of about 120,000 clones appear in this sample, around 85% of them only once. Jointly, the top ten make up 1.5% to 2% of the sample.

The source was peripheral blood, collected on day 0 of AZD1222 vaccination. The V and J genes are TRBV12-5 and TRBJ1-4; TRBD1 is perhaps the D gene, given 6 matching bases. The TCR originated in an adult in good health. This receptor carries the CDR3 CASGRAQTGTYEKLFF. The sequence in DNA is TGTGCTAGTGGCCGGGCCCAGACAGGCACATATGAAAAACTGTTTTTT.